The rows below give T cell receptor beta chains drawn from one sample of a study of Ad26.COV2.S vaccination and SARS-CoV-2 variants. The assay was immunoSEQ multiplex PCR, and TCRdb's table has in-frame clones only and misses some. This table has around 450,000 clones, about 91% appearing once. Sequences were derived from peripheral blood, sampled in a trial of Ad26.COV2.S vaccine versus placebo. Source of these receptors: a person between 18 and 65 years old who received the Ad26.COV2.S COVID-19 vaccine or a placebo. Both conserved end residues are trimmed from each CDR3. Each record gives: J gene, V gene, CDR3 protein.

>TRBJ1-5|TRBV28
ASFRGDFNQPQH
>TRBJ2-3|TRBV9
ASSASPVWADTQY
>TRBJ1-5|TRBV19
ASSNPGPQH
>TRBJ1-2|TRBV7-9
ASSFQGANYT
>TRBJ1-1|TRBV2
ASSGDPGGTEAF
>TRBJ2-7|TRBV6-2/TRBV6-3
ASSYTLDGYEQY
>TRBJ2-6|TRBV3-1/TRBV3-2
ASSQLTPAESNVLT
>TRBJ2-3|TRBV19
ASSISLADTQY
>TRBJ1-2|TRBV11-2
ASTITQGVPYGYT
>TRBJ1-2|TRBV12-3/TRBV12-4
ASSLGQSDGYT
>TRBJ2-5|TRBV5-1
ASSLYQLAGEGETQY
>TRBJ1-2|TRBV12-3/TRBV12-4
ASSLPGDYGYT
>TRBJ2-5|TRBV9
ASSRTGSTQY
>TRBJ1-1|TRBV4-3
ASSHVPGGTNTEAF
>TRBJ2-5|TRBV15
ATSRGGGQETQY
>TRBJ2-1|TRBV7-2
ASSFFVEQF
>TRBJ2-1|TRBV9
ASSPQPGNSYNEQF
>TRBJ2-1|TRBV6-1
ASCEGVGYNEQF
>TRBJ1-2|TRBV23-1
ASSPSKWTGKKSNYGYT
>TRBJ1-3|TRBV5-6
ASSIGAGNTIY
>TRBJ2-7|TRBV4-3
ASSLAPPQGDTYEQY
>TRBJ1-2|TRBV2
ASVDWQTAFLYGYT
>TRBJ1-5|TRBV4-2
ASSQENRGGGNQPQH
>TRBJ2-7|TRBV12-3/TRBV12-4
ASRRSYEQY
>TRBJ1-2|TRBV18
ASSQNIAGDFALYGYT
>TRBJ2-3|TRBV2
ASSEGASSTDTQY
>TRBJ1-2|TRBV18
ASSPVSGRNYGYT
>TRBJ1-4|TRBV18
ASSPLGTAEKLF